These T cell receptor beta chains were read from a single sample in a study of T-cell reconstitution after alpha-beta-depleted transplantation in children. TCRdb recomputed calls from the PCR reads with MiXCR, one row per CDR3 protein. Here the sample spans more than 450,000 distinct CDR3 sequences, roughly 18% being singletons. This sample comprised PBMCs from the stem cell graft donor, obtained from the stem cell graft. The receptors shown here come from a human donor who donated a stem cell graft to a child with acute lymphoblastic leukemia. Both conserved end residues are part of each CDR3. A D gene is named only where the DNA matches it firmly. Part of the rows lack a size; the others show once, few, many or a class for expanded clones.

j_call v_call clone_size d_call cdr3_aa cdr3_nt
TRBJ2-2 TRBV6-1 few . CASSPRGTTGELFF TGTGCCAGCAGTCCCAGGGGTACCACCGGGGAGCTGTTTTTT
TRBJ2-7 TRBV5-1 few TRBD2 CASRLTSGSVYEQYF TGCGCCAGCAGACTGACTAGCGGGAGTGTGTACGAGCAGTACTTC
TRBJ2-7 TRBV15 . . CATSRAPPGTRYEQYF TGTGCCACCAGCAGAGCTCCGCCCGGGACACGCTACGAGCAGTACTTC
TRBJ2-7 TRBV7-9 . . CASSFARAYEQYF TGTGCCAGCAGTTTCGCCAGGGCCTACGAGCAGTACTTC
TRBJ2-7 TRBV15 . . CATSGVTGKVAKQYF TGTGCCACCAGCGGGGTAACAGGGAAGGTTGCAAAGCAGTACTTC
TRBJ2-3 TRBV7-4 many TRBD2 CASSLAGGPGDTQYF TGTGCCAGCAGCTTAGCGGGAGGGCCGGGGGATACGCAGTATTTT
TRBJ2-1 TRBV4-1 . TRBD2 CASSQGLAQYNEQFF TGCGCCAGCAGCCAAGGACTAGCTCAGTACAATGAGCAGTTCTTC
TRBJ1-1 TRBV5-6 few TRBD1 CASGPITGGSEAFF TGTGCCAGCGGGCCAATTACAGGGGGAAGTGAAGCTTTCTTT
TRBJ2-5 TRBV5-1 . TRBD1 CASEGHADRDYVFETQYF TGCGCCAGTGAAGGTCATGCAGACAGGGATTACGTCTTTGAGACCCAGTACTTC
TRBJ2-2 TRBV19 few TRBD2 CASKKSGSTGELFF TGTGCCAGTAAGAAGAGCGGGAGCACCGGGGAGCTGTTTTTT
TRBJ1-1 TRBV30 . . CAWSVLAEAFF TGTGCCTGGAGTGTACTAGCTGAAGCTTTCTTT
TRBJ2-5 TRBV6-5 . TRBD1 CASSYSGQGLIMETQYF TGTGCCAGCAGTTACTCTGGACAGGGATTAATTATGGAGACCCAGTACTTC
TRBJ2-2 TRBV15 . TRBD2 CATSRTRTSGITGELFF TGTGCCACCAGCAGAACTCGGACTAGCGGGATCACCGGGGAGCTGTTTTTT
TRBJ2-3 TRBV24-1 . . CATSDLSEDTQYF TGTGCCACCAGTGATTTATCGGAAGATACGCAGTATTTT
TRBJ2-3 TRBV5-1 once TRBD1 CASSLGGQRSDTQYF TGCGCCAGCAGCTTGGGGGGACAGCGCTCGGATACGCAGTATTTT
TRBJ2-5 TRBV5-1 few . CASSLGAARTETQYF TGCGCCAGCAGCTTAGGAGCGGCCCGGACGGAGACCCAGTACTTC
TRBJ2-3 TRBV6-5 few . CASSYSGSPRATDTQYF TGTGCCAGCAGTTACTCGGGTAGCCCCAGGGCTACAGATACGCAGTATTTT
TRBJ2-2 TRBV5-3 . . CAMGSGPGELFF TGTGCCATGGGCTCGGGGCCCGGGGAGCTGTTTTTC